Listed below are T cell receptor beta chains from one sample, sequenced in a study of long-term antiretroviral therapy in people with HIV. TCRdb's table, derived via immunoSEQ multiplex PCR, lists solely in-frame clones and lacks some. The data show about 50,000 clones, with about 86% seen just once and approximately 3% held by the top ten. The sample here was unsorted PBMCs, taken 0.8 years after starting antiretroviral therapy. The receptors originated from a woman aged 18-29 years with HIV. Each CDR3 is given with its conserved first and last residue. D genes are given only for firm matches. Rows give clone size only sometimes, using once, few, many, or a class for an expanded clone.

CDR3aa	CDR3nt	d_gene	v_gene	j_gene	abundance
CASSVDRLNTEAFF	TGTGCCAGCAGTGTTGACAGACTGAACACTGAAGCTTTCTTT	-	TRBV6-4	TRBJ1-1	-
CASSGSGANNEQFF	TGTGCCAGCAGCGGATCCGGGGCGAACAATGAGCAGTTCTTC	-	TRBV7-6	TRBJ2-1	-
CASSQQKGDYEQYF	TGTGCCAGCAGCCAACAAAAGGGGGACTACGAGCAGTACTTC	-	TRBV7-2	TRBJ2-7	-
CASSVASRHTGELFF	TGTGCCAGCAGCGTAGCTAGCAGACACACCGGGGAGCTGTTTTTT	-	TRBV9	TRBJ2-2	once
CASSLGLYGYTF	TGTGCCAGCAGCTTGGGTCTCTATGGCTACACCTTC	-	TRBV28	TRBJ1-2	-
CASSEEGQRIYEQYF	TGTGCCAGCAGTGAAGAGGGACAGAGGATCTACGAGCAGTACTTC	TRBD1	TRBV25-1	TRBJ2-7	-
CASTPKLRTYNEQFF	TGTGCCAGCACCCCTAAACTGAGGACGTACAATGAGCAGTTCTTC	-	TRBV2	TRBJ2-1	-
CASSLCGTSGSCEQFF	TGTGCCAGCAGTTTATGCGGCACTAGCGGGAGTTGTGAGCAGTTCTTC	TRBD2	TRBV28	TRBJ2-1	once
CASSLHGTSGGYTF	TGTGCCAGCAGCTTACATGGGACTTCGGGTGGCTACACCTTC	-	TRBV7-2	TRBJ1-2	-
CASSFMGLKNTGELFF	TGTGCCAGCAGCTTTATGGGGTTGAAAAACACCGGGGAGCTGTTTTTT	-	TRBV7-2	TRBJ2-2	-
CASSLAGRQGSEKLFF	TGCGCCAGCAGCTTGGCCGGGCGACAGGGAAGTGAAAAACTGTTTTTT	TRBD1	TRBV5-1	TRBJ1-4	-
CASSINRGGGELFF	TGTGCCAGCAGCATAAACAGGGGCGGCGGGGAGCTGTTTTTT	TRBD1	TRBV7-3	TRBJ2-2	-